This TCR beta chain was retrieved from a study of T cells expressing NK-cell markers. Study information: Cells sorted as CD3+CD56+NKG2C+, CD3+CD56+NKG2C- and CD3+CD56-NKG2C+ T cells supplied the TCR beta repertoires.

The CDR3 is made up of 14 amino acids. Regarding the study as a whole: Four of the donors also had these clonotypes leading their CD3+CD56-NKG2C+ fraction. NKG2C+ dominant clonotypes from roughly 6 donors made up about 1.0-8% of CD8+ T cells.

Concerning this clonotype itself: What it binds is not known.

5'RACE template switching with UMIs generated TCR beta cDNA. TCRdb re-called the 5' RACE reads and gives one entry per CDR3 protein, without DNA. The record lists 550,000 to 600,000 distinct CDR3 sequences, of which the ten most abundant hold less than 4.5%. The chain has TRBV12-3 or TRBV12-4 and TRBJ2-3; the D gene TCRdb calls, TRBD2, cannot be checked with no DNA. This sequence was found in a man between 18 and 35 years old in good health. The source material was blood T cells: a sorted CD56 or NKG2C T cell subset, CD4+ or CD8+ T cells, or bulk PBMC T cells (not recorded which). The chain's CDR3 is CASSSGLAVAMQYF.